Within the sample, the clone carrying this T cell receptor (beta chain) is large. As yet, its antigen is unknown. The sample comes from a study of vaccination effects on CD4 cells after COVID-19. Study as a whole: Researchers obtained post-vaccine samples at a median of 72 days past the second dose.

Study-level results: Few convalescent patients were studied, and early post-infection samples were lacking.

The ViraFEST assay expanded antigen-specific CD4+ T cells with viral peptide pools before sequencing. The culture ran for 10 to 11 days, and then CD4+ T cells were isolated. Everyone in the study got two shots of either the BNT162b2 or mRNA-1273 vaccine. Each culture well received a few million PBMC. These cells were then cultured in IMDM with approximately 10 IU/ml IL-2 and 10 ug/ml peptides. This CDR3 has 12 amino acids. Germline loops: CDR1 LNHDA, CDR2 SQIVND (reference sequence). Trimming left V 8 bases short and J 4 bases short, with 11 bases between. Clones were read by immunoSEQ multiplex PCR, and TCRdb kept only the in-frame ones, dropping some. Of about 20,000 clones in the sample, 72% were seen once.

The sequences come from CD4+ T cells from PBMCs cultured with HCoV-NL63 spike peptides, collected after COVID-19 vaccination. This chain joins TRBV19 and TRBJ1-2, with unresolved D. The receptor comes from a human donor who received a COVID-19 vaccine. CDR3 sequence (DNA): TGTGCCAGTGCAGAAGCCCGCTATGGCTACACCTTC. Its translation: CASAEARYGYTF.